The 30 T cell receptor beta chains presented below share a single source sample, sequenced in a study of shared T cell receptors in the human thymus. The repertoire was sequenced with immunoSEQ multiplex PCR; TCRdb's copy has only in-frame clones and lacks some. Here the sample spans hundreds of thousands of clones, roughly 86% being singletons. These data are also associated with another study on human thymus T cells.

The material sequenced was thymocytes. The receptors were gathered from a boy less than two years old with a congenital heart defect.

V usage is TRBV5-8 and J usage is TRBJ2-7; 11 nucleotides line up with TRBD2. Germline CDR1 SGHTS, CDR2 YDEGEE. This CDR3 is built from 15 residues. J lost 2 bases, V lost 4 bases, and 5 bases had no gene match. This CDR3 reads CASSDPGLAAYEQYF. The DNA of the CDR3 is TGTGCCAGCAGCGATCCGGGACTAGCGGCCTACGAGCAGTACTTC.

The rearrangement uses TRBV10-1 and TRBJ1-3; no firm D call. CDR1 is WNHNN, CDR2 SYGVQD, per germline (reference sequence). The CDR3 is 15 residues long. Trimming shortened V by 6 bases and J by 3 bases, and 15 bases separated the two germline ends. The CDR3 loop is CASSEVGEGGNTIYF. The CDR3 nucleotides read TGCGCCAGCAGCGAAGTGGGCGAGGGTGGAAACACCATATATTTT.

This chain links TRBV29-1 with TRBJ2-1; maybe TRBD2 (5 bases). CDR3 length: 16 residues. V lost 7 bases to trimming and J lost 0 bases, with 19 bases between them. Germline CDR1 is SQVTM and CDR2 is ANQGSEA. As DNA, the CDR3 is TGCAGCGCCCGGCGGGTCGGGCAAAGCTCCTACAATGAGCAGTTCTTC. The encoded protein is CSARRVGQSSYNEQFF.

A single count supports this clone. V gene TRBV28 combines with J gene TRBJ1-5; 8 nucleotides match TRBD1. From germline, CDR1 is MDHEN and CDR2 SYDVKM. The CDR3 sequence is 14 residues long. The V and J ends lost 3 bases and 9 bases, in that order; junction bases with no gene match: 7. The CDR3 sequence is CASSLGQAAGPQHF. In DNA form, the CDR3 reads TGTGCCAGCAGTTTGGGACAGGCGGCCGGGCCCCAGCATTTT.

This clone appeared once. The rearrangement joins TRBV28 to TRBJ2-5, with 8 bases lining up with TRBD2. The V gene end was trimmed by 4 bases and the J gene end by 3 bases; junction bases not matched to a gene: 16. Germline V CDR1 and CDR2: MDHEN, SYDVKM. The CDR3 contains 18 residues. This chain's CDR3 is CASSSPDTGTGGEETQYF. The DNA for the CDR3 is TGTGCCAGCAGTTCCCCAGATACAGGGACGGGAGGGGAAGAGACCCAGTACTTC. Supplemented by reference TRBV28 and TRBJ2-5, the full variable domain reads DVKVTQSSRYLVKRTGEKVFLECVQDMDHENMFWYRQDPGLGLRLIYFSYDVKMKEKGDIPEGYSVSREKKERFSLILESASTNQTSMYLCASSSPDTGTGGEETQYFGPGTRLLVL.

CDR3 amino acids: CASSSSSGYEQYF. CDR3 DNA: TGTGCCAGCAGCTCATCTAGCGGGTACGAGCAGTACTTC. The V call is TRBV13, the J call TRBJ2-7; 8 bases agree with TRBD2. Germline CDR1 PRHDT, CDR2 FYEKMQ (reference sequence). This CDR3 is built from 13 residues. The J segment lost 4 bases and the V segment lost 4 bases, leaving 3 bases of the junction unmatched.

The rearrangement links TRBV7-6 to TRBJ2-5; possible D gene TRBD1, 6 bases. Germline values: CDR1 SGHVS, CDR2 FNYEAQ. The CDR3 has 11 residues. Trimming stripped 8 bases from V and 5 bases from J, with 9 bases between. CDR3 sequence: CASAGEETQYF. CDR3 sequence (DNA): TGTGCCAGCGCAGGGGAGGAGACCCAGTACTTC.

The chain uses TRBV4-2 and TRBJ1-5, with TRBD1 identical over 7 bases. Losses at the gene ends were 1 base for V and 6 bases for J; bases not matched to a gene: 6. This CDR3 is 15 amino acids long. From germline, CDR1 is LGHNA and CDR2 YNFKEQ. The CDR3 nucleotides are TGTGCCAGCAGCCAAGCAAGGGGGCTGTTTCAGCCCCAGCATTTT. Protein: CASSQARGLFQPQHF.

The chain joins TRBV6-1 to TRBJ2-2; D might be TRBD1 (6 bases). This CDR3 has 14 residues. V was clipped by 7 bases and J by 7 bases, with 16 bases between them. Per germline, CDR1 MNHNS and CDR2 SASEGT. This CDR3 is CASTDQGTYGELFF. CDR3 DNA sequence: TGTGCCAGCACCGACCAGGGGACATACGGGGAGCTGTTTTTT.

As DNA, the CDR3 is TGCGCCAGCAGCCCGCTAATGGGCAACTATGGCTACACCTTC. Encoded protein: CASSPLMGNYGYTF. The chain has TRBV4-3 and TRBJ1-2; D unresolved. V lost 4 bases and J lost 2, with 11 bases in between. The CDR3 consists of 14 residues. Germline CDR1 is LGHNA and CDR2 is YSLEER.

The V call is TRBV7-9, the J call TRBJ2-3; TRBD1 agrees at 9 bases. The CDR3 is made up of 19 amino acids. The ends lost 2 bases at V and 2 bases at J; junction bases unmatched: 14. Germline values: CDR1 SEHNR, CDR2 FQNEAQ (reference sequence). CDR3 region: CASSLWRVTGGASTDTQYF. As DNA, the CDR3 is TGTGCCAGCAGCTTATGGCGTGTGACAGGGGGGGCCTCCACAGATACGCAGTATTTT.

The sample holds a few counts of this clone. The chain couples TRBV4-2 to TRBJ2-4; D uncertain. Germline V gene sequence: CDR1 LGHNA, CDR2 YNFKEQ. CDR3 length equals 14 residues. V lost 0 bases and J lost 9, with 12 bases in between. In DNA, the CDR3 is TGTGCCAGCAGCCAAGATCCCAACGCGTTCATTCAGTACTTC. This sequence encodes CASSQDPNAFIQYF.

This chain connects TRBV7-6 to TRBJ1-6; a weak D match, TRBD1 (6 bases). The CDR3 contains 15 residues. Germline V lookup: CDR1 SGHVS, CDR2 FNYEAQ. The V and J ends lost 4 bases and 3 bases respectively, with 10 bases between them. The CDR3 DNA sequence: TGTGCCAGCAGCTCAGGACAGAGCTATAATTCACCCCTCCACTTT. This sequence encodes CASSSGQSYNSPLHF.

CDR3 DNA: TGTGCCCTCTGGAGGGGCAGGGGGCGATCGGTGACTGAAGCTTTCTTT. Translating gives CALWRGRGRSVTEAFF. The chain has TRBV30 and TRBJ1-1, with TRBD1 matching over 8 bases. Germline V CDR1 and CDR2: GTSNPN, SVGIG (reference sequence). The V gene end was trimmed by 8 bases and the J gene end by 5 bases; junction bases not matched to a gene: 19. The CDR3 is 16 amino acids.

This chain uses TRBV7-2 with TRBJ1-5; 9 bases are a match to TRBD1. J gave up 6 bases and V 8 bases, and 11 bases lay outside the gene matches. The CDR3 totals 15 residues. The germline V gene has CDR1 SGHTA and CDR2 FQGNSA. CDR3 sequence (DNA): TGTGCCAGCCACCTTACAGGGGGCGCGGGTCAGCCCCAGCATTTT. It encodes CASHLTGGAGQPQHF.

The chain has TRBV5-1 and TRBJ1-6; no reliable D call. V was pared by 0 bases and J by 0 bases, with 10 bases between. From germline, CDR1 is SGHRS and CDR2 YFSETQ. The CDR3 is made up of 17 amino acids. CDR3 sequence reads: CASSLGLGSSYNSPLHF. CDR3 in DNA: TGCGCCAGCAGCTTGGGGTTGGGGAGCTCCTATAATTCACCCCTCCACTTT. Together with reference TRBV5-1 and TRBJ1-6, the CDR3 gives the full variable domain: KAGVTQTPRYLIKTRGQQVTLSCSPISGHRSVSWYQQTPGQGLQFLFEYFSETQRNKGNFPGRFSGRQFSNSRSEMNVSTLELGDSALYLCASSLGLGSSYNSPLHFGNGTRLTVT.

This chain joins TRBV6-1 and TRBJ2-7; 9 bases agree with TRBD1. The V segment lost 7 bases and the J segment 2 bases; nucleotides outside the gene matches: 6. The CDR3 has 14 residues. The V gene's germline CDR1 is MNHNS and CDR2 SASEGT. CDR3 amino acids: CASTLGQGAYEQYF. CDR3 coding DNA: TGTGCCAGCACCCTGGGACAGGGAGCCTACGAGCAGTACTTC.

The genes are TRBV4-1 and TRBJ2-5; TRBD2 is a possible D gene (6 bases). V was shortened by 1 base and J by 3 bases, with 21 bases between the two germline ends. Germline V lookup: CDR1 MGHRA, CDR2 YSYEKL. The CDR3 is 18 residues long. The CDR3 protein is CASSQAQFPTTGEETQYF. In nucleotides, the CDR3 is TGCGCCAGCAGCCAAGCCCAGTTCCCCACGACGGGAGAAGAGACCCAGTACTTC.

This clone was seen just once. V is TRBV7-2 and J is TRBJ2-1; 7 bases match TRBD2. After removal of 5 bases from V and 6 bases from J, the junction contained 7 bases not matched to a gene. The germline gives CDR1 SGHTA, CDR2 FQGNSA. The CDR3 totals 14 residues. The CDR3 coding sequence is TGTGCCAGCAGCGGGTTCAGGGAGGGCAATGAGCAGTTCTTC. Its translation: CASSGFREGNEQFF.

The chain couples TRBV9 to TRBJ1-2, with 10 bases lining up with TRBD1. The CDR3 runs 17 residues. V trimming: 2 bases; J trimming: 6 bases; junction bases outside the gene matches: 13. Germline CDR1 and CDR2: SGDLS and YYNGEE. CDR3 sequence: CASSVSPRDRGLDGYTF. The CDR3 DNA reads TGTGCCAGCAGCGTGTCCCCCCGGGACAGGGGTCTGGATGGCTACACCTTC.

V gene TRBV27 combines with J gene TRBJ1-5; perhaps TRBD1 as D (5 bases). V was trimmed by 2 bases and J by 7 bases, leaving 9 bases between them. This CDR3 has 13 amino acids. CDR1 is MNHEY and CDR2 is SMNVEV in the germline V gene (reference sequence). The CDR3 reads CASSLGREQPQHF. The CDR3 DNA follows: TGTGCCAGCAGTTTAGGCAGGGAACAGCCCCAGCATTTT.

The chain combines TRBV5-8 with TRBJ2-4, with TRBD1 matching over 8 bases. Germline V gene lookup returns CDR1 SGHTS and CDR2 YDEGEE. The ends lost 0 bases at V and 2 bases at J; junction bases unmatched: 1. CDR3 length equals 15 residues. CDR3 DNA sequence: TGTGCCAGCAGCTTGGGGACAGGGTCCAAAAACATTCAGTACTTC. Translated, it gives CASSLGTGSKNIQYF.

The gene calls are TRBV5-6 and TRBJ2-7, with 7 bases lining up with TRBD1. V trimming: 5 bases; J trimming: 2 bases; junction bases outside the gene matches: 4. CDR1 and CDR2 from the germline V gene are SGHDT and YYEEEE. CDR3 length: 13 amino acids. CDR3 coding DNA: TGTGCCAGCAGACCCGGGACAGCCTACGAGCAGTACTTC. Translating it yields CASRPGTAYEQYF.

This chain uses TRBV7-9 with TRBJ1-2; D remains unclear. The V and J ends lost 2 bases and 8 bases respectively, with 12 bases between them. CDR1 and CDR2 from the germline V gene are SEHNR and FQNEAQ (reference sequence). This CDR3 has 13 residues. The CDR3 nucleotides read TGTGCCAGCAGCTTACGGGATGGGTCGGGCTACACCTTC. Translation: CASSLRDGSGYTF.

The sample holds one count of this clone. The V gene is TRBV5-8, the J gene TRBJ2-7; D might be TRBD1 (7 bases). Germline values: CDR1 SGHTS, CDR2 YDEGEE. Deletions cut 6 bases from V and 8 bases from J, with 33 bases between. The CDR3 runs 18 residues. CDR3 protein: CASKDRGTDQNTNYKQYF. DNA of the CDR3: TGTGCCAGCAAGGACCGCGGGACAGATCAGAACACCAACTATAAGCAGTACTTC.

The V gene is TRBV7-2, the J gene TRBJ2-7, with D hard to call. The ends were cut back, 5 bases at V and 2 bases at J, with 13 bases in the middle. The CDR3 length is 14 residues. Germline lookup yields CDR1 SGHTA and CDR2 FQGNSA. The CDR3 DNA sequence: TGTGCCAGCAGCCGTACAGAGACCCCCTACGAGCAGTACTTC. Translation gives CASSRTETPYEQYF.

The chain uses TRBV28 and TRBJ2-7, with 7 bases matching TRBD1. This CDR3 has 14 residues. Germline V gene data show CDR1 as MDHEN and CDR2 as SYDVKM. The trim removed 3 bases at V and 3 bases at J, leaving 5 bases unmatched. CDR3 sequence (DNA): TGTGCCAGCAGTTTTTCACAGGGGCGCTACGAGCAGTACTTC. Protein sequence: CASSFSQGRYEQYF.

This chain connects TRBV2 to TRBJ1-6; TRBD1 agrees at 9 bases. The CDR3 runs 13 residues. The V gene end was trimmed by 9 bases and the J gene end by 9 bases; junction bases not matched to a gene: 6. Germline CDR1 and CDR2: SNHLY and FYNNEI. This CDR3 reads CARGQGERSPLHF. The DNA of the CDR3 is TGTGCCAGGGGACAGGGTGAACGTTCACCCCTCCACTTT.

The gene calls are TRBV9 and TRBJ2-2, with D maybe TRBD2 (6 bases). CDR3 length equals 16 residues. The germline V gene encodes CDR1 SGDLS and CDR2 YYNGEE. V dropped 4 bases and J dropped 4 bases, with 17 bases sitting between them. CDR3 region: CASSSRGERITGELFF. CDR3 in DNA: TGTGCCAGCAGCTCCCGCGGGGAGAGGATCACCGGGGAGCTGTTTTTT.

The V call is TRBV6-7, the J call TRBJ1-1; D may be TRBD1 (5 bases). TRBV6-7 is treated as an ORF (open reading frame) with a function not yet certain. V gave up 5 bases and J gave up 3 bases, with 13 bases separating them. The CDR3 consists of 14 residues. The CDR3 DNA is TGTGCCAGCAGTCTGCTGACAGATGACACTGAAGCTTTCTTT. Translation: CASSLLTDDTEAFF.